The subject of this entry is one T cell receptor (beta chain). Germline V CDR1 and CDR2: SQVTM, ANQGSEA. V lost 0 bases and J lost 6; bases outside the gene matches: 4. CDR3 length: 13 residues. This sample was taken from a study of blood T cell repertoires in COVID-19. In the authors' workflow: Researchers report that nucleated cell counts were estimated from reference gene primer amplification. Only in-frame clones appear in the TCRdb table, and some are missing; sequencing was by immunoSEQ multiplex PCR. The D gene and trimming were derived from the DNA, and the V and J assignments and clone size from that table. The sample has under 250,000 clones, 80% to 90% seen once.

This chain joins TRBV29-1 and TRBJ1-2, with TRBD1 matching over 7 bases. The sequence was obtained from a woman aged 40 to 50 who had been exposed to COVID-19. The sample comprised PBMCs or T cells enriched from blood (not recorded which). Here the CDR3 reads CSVEDPDRDGYTF. DNA for the CDR3: TGCAGCGTTGAAGATCCTGACAGGGATGGCTACACCTTC.